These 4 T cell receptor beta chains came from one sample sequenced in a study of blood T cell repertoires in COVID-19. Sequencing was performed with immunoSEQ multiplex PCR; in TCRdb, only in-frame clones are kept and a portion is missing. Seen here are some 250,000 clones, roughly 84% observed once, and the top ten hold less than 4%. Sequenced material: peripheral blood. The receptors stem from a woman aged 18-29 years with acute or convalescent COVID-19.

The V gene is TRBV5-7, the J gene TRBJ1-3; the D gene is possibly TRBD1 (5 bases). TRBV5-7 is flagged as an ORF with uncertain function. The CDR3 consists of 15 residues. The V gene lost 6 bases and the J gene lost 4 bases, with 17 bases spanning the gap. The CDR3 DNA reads TGTGCCAGCACATTCAGGGTTGACTCAGGAAACACCATATATTTT. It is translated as CASTFRVDSGNTIYF.

CDR3 sequence reads: CASSPRLAGVDTQYF. In DNA form, the CDR3 reads TGCGCCAGCAGCCCCCGGCTAGCGGGAGTAGATACGCAGTATTTT. The chain uses TRBV10-2 and TRBJ2-3; 10 nucleotides agree with TRBD2. The ends lost 6 bases at V and 5 bases at J; junction bases unmatched: 8. Germline lookup yields CDR1 WSHSY and CDR2 SAAADI. The CDR3 covers 15 residues.

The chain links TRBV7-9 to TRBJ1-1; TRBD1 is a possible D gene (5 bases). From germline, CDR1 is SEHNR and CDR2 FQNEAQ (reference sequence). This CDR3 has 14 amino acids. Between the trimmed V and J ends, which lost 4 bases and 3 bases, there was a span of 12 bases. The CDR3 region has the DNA TGTGCCAGCAGCTCCCAGGGAGGGGACACTGAAGCTTTCTTT. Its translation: CASSSQGGDTEAFF. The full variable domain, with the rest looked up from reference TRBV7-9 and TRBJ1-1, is DTGVSQNPRHKITKRGQNVTFRCDPISEHNRLYWYRQTLGQGPEFLTYFQNEAQLEKSRLLSDRFSAERPKGSFSTLEIQRTEQGDSAMYLCASSSQGGDTEAFFGQGTRLTVV.

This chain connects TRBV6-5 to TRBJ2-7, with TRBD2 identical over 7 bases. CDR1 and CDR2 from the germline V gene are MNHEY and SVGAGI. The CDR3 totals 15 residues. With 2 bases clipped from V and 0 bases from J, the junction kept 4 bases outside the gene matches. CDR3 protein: CASSYAGTNSYEQYF. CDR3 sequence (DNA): TGTGCCAGCAGTTACGCCGGGACTAACTCCTACGAGCAGTACTTC.